This record looks at one TCR beta chain sequence and its context. Sequencing used immunoSEQ multiplex PCR; TCRdb keeps in-frame clones, though not all of them. The sample carries over a million clones, around 78% recorded once. These data are taken from a study of shared clonotypes between healthy human individuals. V was pared by 5 bases and J by 6 bases, with 10 bases of the junction left unmatched. CDR1 and CDR2 (germline): MDHEN, SYDVKM. The CDR3 covers 15 residues. The V and J genes are TRBV28 and TRBJ1-1; TRBD1 aligns across 9 bases. This clonotype was obtained from a young man in good health. Some clones in this sample may be carry-over from other donors' samples. The sequenced sample was memory CD4+ T cells from PBMCs. Indicated subset: CD45RA-negative fraction. CDR3 nucleotide sequence: TGTGCCAGCAGTGAACCCGGGACAGGGTTCGCTGAAGCTTTCTTT. Its protein product is CASSEPGTGFAEAFF.